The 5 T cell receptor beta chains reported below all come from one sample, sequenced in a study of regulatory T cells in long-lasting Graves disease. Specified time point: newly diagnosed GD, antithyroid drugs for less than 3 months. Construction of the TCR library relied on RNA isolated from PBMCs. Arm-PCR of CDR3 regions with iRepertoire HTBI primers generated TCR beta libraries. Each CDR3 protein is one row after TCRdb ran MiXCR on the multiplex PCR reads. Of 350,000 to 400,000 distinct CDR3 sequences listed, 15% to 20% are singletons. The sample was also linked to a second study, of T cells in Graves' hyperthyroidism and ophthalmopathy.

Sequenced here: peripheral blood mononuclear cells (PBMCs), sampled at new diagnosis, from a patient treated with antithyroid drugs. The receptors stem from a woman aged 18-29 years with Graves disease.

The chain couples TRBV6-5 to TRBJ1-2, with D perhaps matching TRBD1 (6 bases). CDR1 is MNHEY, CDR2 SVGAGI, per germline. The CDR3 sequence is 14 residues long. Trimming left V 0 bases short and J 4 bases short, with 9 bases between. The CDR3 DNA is TGTGCCAGCAGTTACTCGAAACAGGGCTATGGCTACACCTTC. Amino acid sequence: CASSYSKQGYGYTF.

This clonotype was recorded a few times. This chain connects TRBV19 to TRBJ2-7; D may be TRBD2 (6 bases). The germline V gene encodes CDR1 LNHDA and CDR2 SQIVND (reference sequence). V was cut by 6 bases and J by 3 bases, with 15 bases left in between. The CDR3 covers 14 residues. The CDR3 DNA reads TGTGCCAGTAGCCCGGGACTTACAGTCTACGAGCAGTACTTC. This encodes CASSPGLTVYEQYF.

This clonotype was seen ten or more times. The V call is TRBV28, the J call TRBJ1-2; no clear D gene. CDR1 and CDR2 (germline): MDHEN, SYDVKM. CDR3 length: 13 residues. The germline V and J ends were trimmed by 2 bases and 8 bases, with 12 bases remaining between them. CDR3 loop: CASSLNVLSGYTF. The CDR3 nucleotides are TGTGCCAGCAGTTTAAACGTCCTTTCGGGCTACACCTTC.

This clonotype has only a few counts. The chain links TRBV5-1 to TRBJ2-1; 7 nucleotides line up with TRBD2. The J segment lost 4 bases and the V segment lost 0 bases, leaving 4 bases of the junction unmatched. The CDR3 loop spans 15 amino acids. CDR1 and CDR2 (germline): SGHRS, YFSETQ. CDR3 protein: CASSLGTRVYNEQFF. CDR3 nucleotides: TGCGCCAGCAGCTTGGGGACTAGGGTTTACAATGAGCAGTTCTTC.

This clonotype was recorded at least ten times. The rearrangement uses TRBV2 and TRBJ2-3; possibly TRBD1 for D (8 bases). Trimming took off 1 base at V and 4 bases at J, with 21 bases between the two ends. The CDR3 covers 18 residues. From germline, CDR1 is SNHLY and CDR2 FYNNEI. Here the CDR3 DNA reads TGTGCCAGCAGTGAAGTGGTGATATTACAGGGGGGGTCAGATACGCAGTATTTT. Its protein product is CASSEVVILQGGSDTQYF.